This is a list of T cell receptor beta chains from one sample in a study of T cell changes during pregnancy in multiple sclerosis. TCRdb's copy holds only in-frame clones and misses some; the assay was immunoSEQ multiplex PCR. The table shows approximately 24,000 clones, with roughly 88% occurring only once. This material consisted of CD8+ T cells from peripheral blood mononuclear cells, taken in the first trimester of pregnancy. The receptors come from a female donor in good health, enrolled as a control in a pregnancy study. The CDR3 runs from the conserved cysteine through the conserved F or W. A D gene is named only where the DNA matches it firmly. Clone size appears in some rows only: once, few, many, or a class for an expanded clone.

D gene,V gene,J gene,clone size,CDR3 DNA,CDR3 protein
-,TRBV6-5,TRBJ1-2,-,TGTGCCAGCAGTTACTCGAAAGGGGGCTATGGCTACACCTTC,CASSYSKGGYGYTF
-,TRBV7-9,TRBJ1-2,-,TGTGCCAGCAGCTTAGGGGGGCTCGGCTACACCTTC,CASSLGGLGYTF
-,TRBV7-2,TRBJ1-1,few,TGTGCCAGCAGCTTACGGCAGGGCGGCGGCACTGAAGCTTTCTTT,CASSLRQGGGTEAFF
-,TRBV19,TRBJ2-1,-,TGTGCCACCATACTTCGGAATGAGCAGTTCTTC,CATILRNEQFF
-,TRBV6-5,TRBJ1-2,many,TGTGCCAGCAGCTTAGACAGCTATGGCTACACCTTC,CASSLDSYGYTF
-,TRBV6-5,TRBJ1-1,-,TGTGCCAGCAGTGCAGTGAACACTGAAGCTTTCTTT,CASSAVNTEAFF
TRBD2,TRBV10-3,TRBJ2-1,-,TGTGCCATCAGTACAGCGGGGGGGGACCTTTACAATGAGCAGTTCTTC,CAISTAGGDLYNEQFF
-,TRBV4-2,TRBJ2-2,-,TGTGCCAGCAGCCAAGGGGTGGGGGCGTCCGGGGAGCTGTTTTTT,CASSQGVGASGELFF
-,TRBV7-7,TRBJ2-5,-,TGTGCTAGCAGCCCCGGGACTGCCTCGGGAGAGACCCAGTACTTC,CASSPGTASGETQYF
-,TRBV7-9,TRBJ1-5,-,TGTGCCAGCAGCCATGAGGTACAGGTATCTGGATCCAATCAGCCCCAGCATTTT,CASSHEVQVSGSNQPQHF
-,TRBV29-1,TRBJ1-1,-,TGCAGCGTTGGGAAGGGAGAGACTGAAGCTTTCTTT,CSVGKGETEAFF
TRBD1,TRBV28,TRBJ1-2,-,TGTGCCAGCAGTTTACATCCAACAGGGGGTCACTATGGCTACACCTTC,CASSLHPTGGHYGYTF
TRBD2,TRBV19,TRBJ2-4,-,TGTGCCAGTAGTATAGTTAACGACCCCGGGAGGGACATTCAGTACTTC,CASSIVNDPGRDIQYF
TRBD1,TRBV5-5,TRBJ2-2,-,TGTGCCAGCATCGTGACAGGGCGGGGGGAGCTGTTTTTT,CASIVTGRGELFF
-,TRBV9,TRBJ1-2,once,TGTGCCAGCAGCGGAGGGGGTCGAGTGGGGTCTAACTATGGCTACACCTTC,CASSGGGRVGSNYGYTF
-,TRBV6-5,TRBJ2-7,-,TGTGCCAGCAGCCCCACAGGGATAGGAACCTACGAGCAGTACTTC,CASSPTGIGTYEQYF
TRBD2,TRBV7-2,TRBJ2-4,-,TGTGCCAGCAGCTTCGTGGTCGGGGCTAGCGGGAGCATTCAGTACTTC,CASSFVVGASGSIQYF
-,TRBV6-1,TRBJ2-3,-,TGTGCCAGCAGTGAAGTAGGGGGGGGAACAGATACGCAGTATTTT,CASSEVGGGTDTQYF
-,TRBV28,TRBJ1-6,-,TGTGCCAGCAGTCCTGGAGGGGATAATTCACCCCTCCACTTT,CASSPGGDNSPLHF
-,TRBV12-5,TRBJ2-1,-,TGTGCTAGTGGTTTGGGACAGGAGCAGTTCTTC,CASGLGQEQFF
-,TRBV28,TRBJ1-2,once,TGTGCCAGCAGTTTAGAGATCCCAAATCAAATCTACACCTTC,CASSLEIPNQIYTF
TRBD1,TRBV11-2,TRBJ1-2,-,TGTGCCAGCAGCTTTCGGGACAGGGAGCTTTATGGCTACACCTTC,CASSFRDRELYGYTF
-,TRBV21-1,TRBJ1-2,-,TGTGCCAGCAGCAAAGAGGATCGGGGTCATGGCTACACCTTC,CASSKEDRGHGYTF
-,TRBV11-2,TRBJ1-2,once,TGTGCCAGCAGCTTCTTGCGATCTAACTATGGCTACACCTTC,CASSFLRSNYGYTF
TRBD2,TRBV28,TRBJ2-1,large,TGTGCCAGCAGTTCCTATGCAGCGGGGGAGTATCAAAATGAGCAGTTCTTC,CASSSYAAGEYQNEQFF
-,TRBV7-8,TRBJ2-7,medium-sized,TGTGCCAGCAGCCCCCTCGGCGGCGACTCCTACGAGCAGTACTTC,CASSPLGGDSYEQYF
TRBD1,TRBV19,TRBJ1-1,few,TGTGCCAGTAGCCCGGGACAGGGCGCGGTGTATGCTTTCTTT,CASSPGQGAVYAFF
TRBD2,TRBV9,TRBJ2-3,-,TGTGCCAGCAGCGCCAGCGGGGCCGGAGTAGATACGCAGTATTTT,CASSASGAGVDTQYF
TRBD1,TRBV6-1,TRBJ2-7,-,TGTGCCAGCAGTGAATTGGCGGGACAGGGCGGCTACGAGCAGTACTTC,CASSELAGQGGYEQYF
TRBD2,TRBV15,TRBJ2-2,-,TGTGCCACCAGCACAGCGGCTAGCGGGGGGGAAAACACCGGGGAGCTGTTTTTT,CATSTAASGGENTGELFF
-,TRBV5-1,TRBJ2-3,once,TGCGCCAGCAGCCCGGCGGGCGGGGTTGAGACAGATACGCAGTATTTT,CASSPAGGVETDTQYF
-,TRBV7-9,TRBJ2-5,-,TGCGCCAGCAGCGCCCGCGGGGGCTTACGTGAGACCCAGTACTTC,CASSARGGLRETQYF
-,TRBV28,TRBJ1-3,-,TGTGCCAGCAGTTTAGGAGGGTCTTCAAACACCATATATTTT,CASSLGGSSNTIYF
-,TRBV27,TRBJ1-2,-,TGTGCCAGCAGACTTTGGCGCGGGGGCGCAGTTAGGCCCAACTATGGCTACACCTTC,CASRLWRGGAVRPNYGYTF
-,TRBV28,TRBJ2-5,-,TGTGCCAGCACTCCGGGAATTCAAGAGACCCAGTACTTC,CASTPGIQETQYF
TRBD1,TRBV7-9,TRBJ2-5,-,TGTGCCAGCAGCTTAGGTGACAGGGAAGAGACCCAGTACTTC,CASSLGDREETQYF
-,TRBV4-1,TRBJ1-1,few,TGCGCCAGCAGCGCATTCAGGTGGAACACTGAAGCTTTCTTT,CASSAFRWNTEAFF
TRBD1,TRBV5-6,TRBJ2-1,-,TGTGCCAGCAGCTCCTGGACAGGGAGGCAACTCTATGAGCAGTTCTTC,CASSSWTGRQLYEQFF
TRBD1,TRBV5-4,TRBJ1-5,medium-sized,TGTGCATGGGGACAGATCAATCAGCCCCAGCATTTT,CAWGQINQPQHF
-,TRBV4-3,TRBJ1-1,-,TGCGCCAGCAGCCAAGGACAGTTGAACACTGAAGCTTTCTTT,CASSQGQLNTEAFF
TRBD2,TRBV7-6,TRBJ2-3,-,TGTGCCAGCAGCCCATCGGGACTAGCGGGGACGCACCCGCAGTATTTT,CASSPSGLAGTHPQYF
TRBD1,TRBV5-6,TRBJ1-1,few,TGTGCCAGCAGCCGGGACAGCGTTATGAACACTGAAGCTTTCTTT,CASSRDSVMNTEAFF
-,TRBV4-2,TRBJ2-3,-,TGTGCCAGCAGCCAAGGACTAGAACTGCAGTATTTT,CASSQGLELQYF
-,TRBV12-1,TRBJ2-7,-,TGTGCCAGCAGCTTTGCAGTGGCTCTCCGGCAGTACTTC,CASSFAVALRQYF
-,TRBV4-3,TRBJ1-3,-,TGCGCCAGCAGATCCCCCGGGGACACCATATATTTT,CASRSPGDTIYF
TRBD1,TRBV6-6,TRBJ1-2,once,TGTGCCAGCAGTTGGGACAGGGGCGATGGCTACACCTTC,CASSWDRGDGYTF
TRBD2,TRBV27,TRBJ2-7,once,TGTGCCAGCAGTTTGTCTAGCGGGGGGGTCTACGAGCAGTACTTC,CASSLSSGGVYEQYF
-,TRBV13,TRBJ1-4,-,TGTGCCAGCAGCTTATGGCAGGGTGGTGAAAAACTGTTTTTT,CASSLWQGGEKLFF
TRBD2,TRBV7-2,TRBJ2-5,-,TGTGCCAGCAGCCCTGGACTAGCGGGGGGCCGAGAGACCCAGTACTTC,CASSPGLAGGRETQYF
TRBD1,TRBV27,TRBJ1-1,-,TGTGCCAGCAGTTTATGGACAGGGAGCTTGGGCACTGAAGCTTTCTTT,CASSLWTGSLGTEAFF
TRBD1,TRBV28,TRBJ2-1,-,TGTGCCAGCAGTTCAAGGACAGGGGACGGCTATGAGCAGTTCTTC,CASSSRTGDGYEQFF
TRBD1,TRBV28,TRBJ2-1,once,TGTGCCAGCAGTACTTGGACAGGGTGGAATGAGCAGTTCTTC,CASSTWTGWNEQFF
-,TRBV4-2,TRBJ2-3,-,TGTGCCAGCAACCGGGGGGCGACAGATACGCAGTATTTT,CASNRGATDTQYF
TRBD2,TRBV4-2,TRBJ2-5,-,TGTGCCAGCAGCCAAGATACTAGCGGGGAAATTCAGTACTTC,CASSQDTSGEIQYF
TRBD2,TRBV4-3,TRBJ2-1,-,TGCGCCAGCAGCCAAGAAGGACTAGACCTTGGCGATGAGCAGTTCTTC,CASSQEGLDLGDEQFF